These 30 T cell receptor beta chains were sequenced from one sample in a study of T-cell reconstitution after alpha-beta-depleted transplantation in children. Unique molecular identifiers were built into the TCRbeta library. TCRdb recomputed calls from the PCR reads with MiXCR, one row per CDR3 protein. The table shows hundreds of thousands of distinct CDR3 sequences, with 18% occurring only once. The sequenced sample was PBMCs from the stem cell graft donor, obtained from the stem cell graft. The receptors stem from a human donor who donated a stem cell graft to a child with acute lymphoblastic leukemia.

This clonotype occurred a few times. The chain uses TRBV29-1 and TRBJ2-3, with 9 bases fitting TRBD2. CDR1 is SQVTM and CDR2 is ANQGSEA in the germline V gene. This CDR3 is 16 amino acids long. The V segment lost 3 bases and the J segment 2 bases; nucleotides outside the gene matches: 9. Here the CDR3 reads CSVDSAGGPATDTQYF. The DNA of the CDR3 is TGCAGCGTTGATAGCGCGGGAGGGCCGGCCACAGATACGCAGTATTTT.

This clonotype showed up just a few times. The J gene is TRBJ2-1, the V gene TRBV27; 8 nucleotides align to TRBD2. CDR1 is MNHEY and CDR2 is SMNVEV in the germline V gene (reference sequence). The CDR3 contains 16 residues. V trimming: 3 bases; J trimming: 7 bases; junction bases outside the gene matches: 11. CDR3 sequence reads: CASSFTSGLAFNEQFF. In nucleotides, the CDR3 is TGTGCCAGCAGTTTCACTAGCGGCTTGGCCTTTAATGAGCAGTTCTTC.

The chain couples TRBV12-3 or TRBV12-4 to TRBJ2-7, with D possibly TRBD1 on 6 matching bases. V lost 3 bases and J lost 0, with 9 bases in between. The CDR3 extends over 14 amino acids. The CDR3 sequence is CASSFWDNSYEQYF. CDR3 sequence (DNA): TGTGCCAGCAGTTTCTGGGACAACTCCTACGAGCAGTACTTC.

This chain uses TRBV15 with TRBJ2-7; 7 bases are shared with TRBD1. CDR3 length: 13 amino acids. The germline CDR1 and CDR2 sequences are LNHNV and YYDKDF (reference sequence). With V trimmed by 9 bases and J by 2 bases, 7 bases remained unmatched. The CDR3 loop reads CATQLDRTYEQYF. In DNA, the CDR3 is TGTGCCACTCAATTGGACAGGACCTACGAGCAGTACTTC.

The CDR3 region is CASRPQTGTPNEQYF. The CDR3 DNA reads as TGTGCCAGCAGGCCACAAACAGGGACCCCCAACGAGCAGTACTTC. The chain carries TRBV12-3 or TRBV12-4 and TRBJ2-7, with D possibly being TRBD1 (6 bases). Trimming cost V 6 bases and J 5 bases, with 20 bases left between them. The CDR3 is 15 amino acids.

This clonotype was counted a few times. V and J are TRBV15 and TRBJ2-2; perhaps D is TRBD1 or TRBD2 (6 bases each). V was cut by 5 bases and J by 5 bases, with 15 bases left in between. Per the germline V gene, CDR1 is LNHNV and CDR2 is YYDKDF (reference sequence). This CDR3 is built from 15 residues. The CDR3 loop reads CATSGDRRGTGELFF. Written as DNA, the CDR3 is TGTGCCACCAGCGGCGACAGGAGGGGGACCGGGGAGCTGTTTTTT.

V usage is TRBV6-5 and J usage is TRBJ2-7; D may be TRBD2 (6 bases). Trimming took 4 bases from V and 5 from J, leaving 18 bases between them. This CDR3 comprises 15 residues. Germline V lookup: CDR1 MNHEY, CDR2 SVGAGI. CDR3 nucleotide sequence: TGTGCCAGCAGTTCCCCCGGGACCGGGAGCCACGAGCAGTACTTC. Residues: CASSSPGTGSHEQYF.

This chain links TRBV3-1 with TRBJ2-3, with 7 bases that match TRBD2. V lost 6 bases and J lost 6; bases outside the gene matches: 24. The length of the CDR3 is 19 residues. Germline-derived CDR1 and CDR2 are LGHDT and YNNKEL (reference sequence). The CDR3 is CASRLRRPTGGSRLDTQYF. For the CDR3, the DNA is TGTGCCAGCAGACTGCGTCGGCCAACGGGCGGGAGCAGGCTGGATACGCAGTATTTT.

This chain connects TRBV20-1 to TRBJ1-3; D is unclear. Trimming shortened V by 1 base and J by 7 bases, and 11 bases separated the two germline ends. The CDR3 has 13 residues. Looked up from germline, CDR1 is DFQATT and CDR2 is SNEGSKA (reference sequence). This CDR3 reads CSARVPTGNTIYF. CDR3 DNA sequence: TGCAGTGCTAGAGTGCCAACGGGGAACACCATATATTTT.

Regarding this clonotype: One junction end disagrees with the germline gene, perhaps due to a read error. This chain connects TRBV11-1 to TRBJ2-5; TRBD2 matches 7 bases. There are 15 residues in the CDR3. Germline assignment: CDR1 SGHAT and CDR2 FQDESV (reference sequence). CDR3 sequence reads: CASTLNGSGIRSQYF. The CDR3 DNA sequence: TGTGCCAGCACCTTAAATGGCAGCGGGATCAGGTCCCAGTACTTC.

This clonotype was seen more than once but under ten times. The chain links TRBV2 to TRBJ1-2; the match to TRBD1 covers 7 bases. CDR3 length: 13 residues. Germline CDR1 and CDR2: SNHLY and FYNNEI. After removal of 6 bases from V and 8 bases from J, the junction contained 9 bases not matched to a gene. CDR3 nucleotides: TGTGCCAGCAGAGTAACAGGGGCCCTCGGCTACACCTTC. Translating gives CASRVTGALGYTF.

This clonotype has only a few counts. The V and J genes are TRBV7-9 and TRBJ1-4; no clear D gene. The germline gives CDR1 SEHNR, CDR2 FQNEAQ (reference sequence). The CDR3 is made up of 14 amino acids. V was cut by 4 bases and J by 8 bases, with 14 bases left in between. Written as DNA, the CDR3 is TGTGCCAGCAGCTCTGGGCGGGGAGCCGAAAAACTGTTTTTT. This sequence encodes CASSSGRGAEKLFF.

This chain joins TRBV3-1 and TRBJ2-7; 10 bases align to TRBD2. The length of the CDR3 is 17 residues. The V and J ends lost 0 bases and 0 bases, in that order; junction bases with no gene match: 5. CDR1 and CDR2 (germline): LGHDT, YNNKEL (reference sequence). Written as DNA, the CDR3 is TGTGCCAGCAGCCAAGAACTAGCGGGACTAAGCTCCTACGAGCAGTACTTC. It translates to CASSQELAGLSSYEQYF.

This clonotype occurred a few times. This sequence joins TRBV5-5 and TRBJ2-2; a weak D match, TRBD2 (5 bases). Germline CDR1 and CDR2: SGHKS and YYEKEE (reference sequence). V was cut by 2 bases and J by 6 bases, with 14 bases left in between. This CDR3 contains 15 residues. The CDR3 coding sequence is TGTGCCAGCAGCTTTGTCCAGTCGAGGGCCGGGGAGCTGTTTTTT. Protein: CASSFVQSRAGELFF.

This clonotype has just a few counts. The chain links TRBV6-1 to TRBJ2-3; no definite D call. V was cut by 9 bases and J by 4 bases, with 14 bases left in between. Germline V CDR1 and CDR2: MNHNS, SASEGT. The CDR3 is 13 residues long. This CDR3 is CASGISPADTQYF. CDR3 sequence (DNA): TGTGCCAGTGGCATCTCCCCGGCAGATACGCAGTATTTT.

The rearrangement links TRBV7-9 to TRBJ2-7; D is uncertain. The CDR3 is made up of 15 amino acids. V gave up 5 bases and J gave up 7 bases, with 21 bases separating them. CDR1 and CDR2 (germline): SEHNR, FQNEAQ (reference sequence). The CDR3 bases are TGTGCCAGCAGCGAACGGTCTACGACCATGGGGGAGCAGTACTTC. This sequence encodes CASSERSTTMGEQYF.

The V call is TRBV5-1, the J call TRBJ1-5, with a tentative D call TRBD1 (5 bases). This CDR3 comprises 15 residues. Germline loops: CDR1 SGHRS, CDR2 YFSETQ. V was shortened by 1 base and J by 2 bases, with 10 bases between the two germline ends. CDR3 loop: CASSLRGDRNQPQHF. Written as DNA, the CDR3 is TGCGCCAGCAGCTTGCGAGGGGATCGCAATCAGCCCCAGCATTTT.

This clonotype showed up many times. The chain carries TRBV20-1 and TRBJ1-5; D unresolved. V dropped 0 bases and J dropped 7 bases, with 19 bases sitting between them. Germline V gene sequence: CDR1 DFQATT, CDR2 SNEGSKA (reference sequence). This CDR3 is built from 16 residues. CDR3 sequence: CSARDRVRGLWQPQHF. The DNA of the CDR3 is TGCAGTGCTAGAGATCGAGTTCGTGGGCTATGGCAGCCCCAGCATTTT.

This chain links TRBV19 with TRBJ2-1; TRBD2 matches at 10 bases. Germline V gives CDR1 LNHDA, CDR2 SQIVND (reference sequence). This CDR3 contains 14 residues. The V segment lost 3 bases and the J segment 5 bases; nucleotides outside the gene matches: 1. CDR3 in DNA: TGTGCCAGTAGTATGGGACTAGCGCACAATGAGCAGTTCTTC. This sequence encodes CASSMGLAHNEQFF.

This clonotype was counted a few times. The genes are TRBV4-2 and TRBJ1-4; tentative D call: TRBD1 (5 bases). In germline, CDR1 is LGHNA, CDR2 YNFKEQ. V lost 1 base, J lost 1 base, and 10 bases lay in between. This CDR3 is 16 amino acids long. CDR3 nucleotides: TGTGCCAGCAGCCAAGGAGGGCAGGGAACTAATGAAAAACTGTTTTTT. Translating it yields CASSQGGQGTNEKLFF.

V and J are TRBV28 and TRBJ2-7; 7 nucleotides line up with TRBD1. The CDR3 covers 16 residues. CDR1 is MDHEN, CDR2 SYDVKM, per germline. V shed 6 bases, J shed 3 bases, and the junction held 14 bases outside the gene matches. The CDR3 sequence is CASSRETGLLRYEQYF. As DNA, the CDR3 is TGTGCCAGCAGCCGAGAGACAGGGCTTCTTCGCTACGAGCAGTACTTC.

The chain has TRBV4-1 and TRBJ1-2; unclear D gene. Trimming pared 1 base from V and 5 bases from J, leaving 14 bases between. The germline V gene encodes CDR1 MGHRA and CDR2 YSYEKL. The CDR3 is 15 amino acids. CDR3 nucleotides: TGCGCCAGCAGCCAAGTCGTAGGTTTGGGGTATGGCTACACCTTC. Protein: CASSQVVGLGYGYTF.

This clonotype showed up just a few times. The gene calls are TRBV20-1 and TRBJ1-5; D remains unclear. Germline V gene data show CDR1 as DFQATT and CDR2 as SNEGSKA (reference sequence). The CDR3 loop spans 16 amino acids. V lost 1 base and J lost 2, with 15 bases in between. CDR3 region: CSARVLGAGGNQPQHF. The CDR3 DNA follows: TGCAGTGCTAGAGTCCTGGGAGCCGGGGGCAATCAGCCCCAGCATTTT.

The chain couples TRBV11-2 to TRBJ2-1; 7 bases are shared with TRBD2. V was clipped by 1 base and J by 6 bases; unmatched bases: 6. Germline values: CDR1 SGHAT, CDR2 FQNNGV. The CDR3 sequence is 15 residues long. The chain's CDR3 is CASSLGAAGLNEQFF. In DNA, the CDR3 is TGTGCCAGCAGCTTAGGGGCAGCGGGGCTCAATGAGCAGTTCTTC. Complete variable domain (other parts from reference TRBV11-2 and TRBJ2-1): EAGVAQSPRYKIIEKRQSVAFWCNPISGHATLYWYQQILGQGPKLLIQFQNNGVVDDSQLPKDRFSAERLKGVDSTLKIQPAKLEDSAVYLCASSLGAAGLNEQFFGPGTRLTVL.

V is TRBV5-1 and J is TRBJ2-3, with TRBD1 as a possible D gene (5 bases). The CDR3 consists of 12 residues. Between the trimmed V and J ends, which lost 6 bases and 2 bases, there was a span of 7 bases. Germline-derived CDR1 and CDR2 are SGHRS and YFSETQ. CDR3 DNA sequence: TGCGCCAGCAAGACAGTCACAGATACGCAGTATTTT. Translating it yields CASKTVTDTQYF.

This clonotype was counted at least ten times. The CDR3 spells CSVTRQGQETQYF. The CDR3 bases are TGCAGCGTCACCCGACAGGGACAAGAGACCCAGTACTTC. The chain joins TRBV29-1 to TRBJ2-5; TRBD1 agrees at 7 bases. This CDR3 is 13 amino acids long. V was pared by 6 bases and J by 2 bases, with 6 bases of the junction left unmatched. Germline values: CDR1 SQVTM, CDR2 ANQGSEA.

The chain couples TRBV10-3 to TRBJ2-7, with D possibly being TRBD1 (6 bases). V lost 10 bases and J 3 bases, leaving 16 bases between the germline ends. CDR1 is ENHRY, CDR2 SYGVKD, per germline. The CDR3 has 13 residues. For the CDR3, the DNA is TGTGCCACCCGGACAGTCTTGAACTACGAGCAGTACTTC. Translation: CATRTVLNYEQYF.

The chain uses TRBV7-9 and TRBJ1-4; TRBD1 matches at 8 bases. From germline, CDR1 is SEHNR and CDR2 FQNEAQ (reference sequence). The CDR3 is 15 residues long. The V and J ends lost 4 bases and 7 bases, in that order; junction bases with no gene match: 8. CDR3: CASSSGQGEAEKLFF. For the CDR3, the DNA is TGTGCCAGCAGCTCCGGACAGGGCGAAGCTGAAAAACTGTTTTTT.

The chain is built from TRBV10-3 and TRBJ2-7; TRBD1 might be the D (6 bases). The CDR3 spans 13 residues. CDR1 is ENHRY and CDR2 is SYGVKD in the germline V gene. Trimming took 4 bases from V and 3 from J, leaving 10 bases between them. The CDR3 nucleotides are TGTGCCATCAGTGCACAGGGCCACTACGAGCAGTACTTC. Protein product: CAISAQGHYEQYF.

The genes are TRBV10-3 and TRBJ1-5; D is unresolved. CDR1 is ENHRY, CDR2 SYGVKD, per germline. The V end was cut by 4 bases, the J end by 0 bases, with 10 bases between. The CDR3 covers 15 residues. CDR3 in DNA: TGTGCCATCAGTGGATCCGGGATTAGCAATCAGCCCCAGCATTTT. The encoded protein is CAISGSGISNQPQHF.